A single sample is the source of the 16 T cell receptor beta chains below, sequenced in a study of OX40 agonist ivuxolimab in advanced cancers. Generated by immunoSEQ multiplex PCR, the TCRdb table keeps only in-frame clones and is missing some. In the table there are around 11,000 clones, just under 80% of which are singletons. This specimen was CD4+ or CD8+ T cells sorted from blood, taken in a trial of the OX40 agonist ivuxolimab. These receptors were collected from an adult with an advanced solid tumor such as melanoma, head and neck, liver or kidney cancer.

This clone appeared a single time. This chain links TRBV25-1 with TRBJ2-2, with TRBD2 identical over 7 bases. The CDR3 is 14 residues long. With V trimmed by 5 bases and J by 3 bases, 3 bases remained unmatched. Germline V CDR1 and CDR2: MGHDK, SYGVNS. CDR3 amino acids: CASSSGGDTGELFF. The CDR3 DNA is TGTGCCAGCAGTTCTGGGGGGGACACCGGGGAGCTGTTTTTT.

This chain connects TRBV5-1 to TRBJ2-5, with D tentatively TRBD1 (6 bases). The CDR3 runs 15 residues. Looked up from germline, CDR1 is SGHRS and CDR2 is YFSETQ. Trimming took off 0 bases at V and 3 bases at J, with 12 bases between the two ends. The CDR3 DNA reads as TGCGCCAGCAGCTTGGTGGGGGCAGGGGAAGAGACCCAGTACTTC. Its protein product is CASSLVGAGEETQYF.

The chain uses TRBV6-6 and TRBJ2-5; no definite D call. V shed 6 bases and J shed 5 bases, with 16 bases lying between them. The CDR3 covers 14 residues. Looked up from germline, CDR1 is MNHNY and CDR2 is SVGAGI (reference sequence). CDR3 sequence: CASRPTTAWETQYF. CDR3 nucleotide sequence: TGTGCCAGCAGACCGACCACGGCCTGGGAGACCCAGTACTTC.

In DNA form, the CDR3 reads TGTGCCAGCAGCCCGTCGGACAGCTTACATGAAAAACTGTTTTTT. Protein sequence: CASSPSDSLHEKLFF. J is TRBJ1-4 and V is TRBV5-6, with D possibly TRBD1 on 6 matching bases. The ends were cut back, 4 bases at V and 6 bases at J, with 16 bases in the middle. The V gene's germline CDR1 is SGHDT and CDR2 YYEEEE. This CDR3 region has 15 residues. Looking up the rest from reference TRBV5-6 and TRBJ1-4 gives the full variable domain: DAGVTQSPTHLIKTRGQQVTLRCSPKSGHDTVSWYQQALGQGPQFIFQYYEEEERQRGNFPDRFSGHQFPNYSSELNVNALLLGDSALYLCASSPSDSLHEKLFFGSGTQLSVL.

On this clone: A junction end diverges from the germline sequence, so it may reflect a read error. V gene TRBV5-4 combines with J gene TRBJ1-1, with D possibly being TRBD1 (5 bases). CDR1 is SGHNT and CDR2 is YYREEE in the germline V gene (reference sequence). The CDR3 is 14 amino acids. The CDR3 nucleotides are TGTGCCAGCAGCTTGGGGACATCCACGAAGATGCTTGTCTTT. Amino acid sequence: CASSLGTSTKMLVF.

The chain uses TRBV7-6 and TRBJ2-3, with 11 bases aligning to TRBD1. This CDR3 region has 17 residues. Losses at the gene ends were 0 bases for V and 6 bases for J; bases not matched to a gene: 8. Looked up from germline, CDR1 is SGHVS and CDR2 is FNYEAQ. The CDR3 is CASSLAGTGGLFDTQYF. CDR3 coding DNA: TGTGCCAGCAGCTTAGCCGGGACAGGGGGATTGTTTGATACGCAGTATTTT.

The chain carries TRBV6-5 and TRBJ2-7; D may be TRBD1 (7 bases). Trimming pared 0 bases from V and 4 bases from J, leaving 10 bases between. Germline CDR1 and CDR2: MNHEY and SVGAGI. This CDR3 has 14 amino acids. The CDR3 is CASSYSQGRYEQYF. The CDR3 DNA sequence: TGTGCCAGCAGTTACTCACAGGGGAGGTACGAGCAGTACTTC.

The chain couples TRBV4-2 to TRBJ2-7; unclear D gene. The CDR3 totals 16 residues. Trimming cost V 1 base and J 3 bases, with 16 bases left between them. From germline, CDR1 is LGHNA and CDR2 YNFKEQ. CDR3 DNA sequence: TGTGCCAGCAGCCAAGGTTCTTCCAGTTCCGACTACGAGCAGTACTTC. It translates to CASSQGSSSSDYEQYF.

The chain is built from TRBV6-5 and TRBJ2-1, with 9 bases identical to TRBD2. The germline gives CDR1 MNHEY, CDR2 SVGAGI. The CDR3 extends over 14 amino acids. After removal of 6 bases from V and 5 bases from J, the junction contained 5 bases not matched to a gene. The CDR3 is CASRPSGTHNEQFF. CDR3 nucleotide sequence: TGTGCCAGCAGACCTAGCGGGACCCACAATGAGCAGTTCTTC.

The chain links TRBV10-3 to TRBJ1-2; D is unresolved. Germline V gene data show CDR1 as ENHRY and CDR2 as SYGVKD. V lost 7 bases, J lost 1 base, and 7 bases lay in between. The CDR3 has 12 residues. DNA for the CDR3: TGTGCCATCAATCCGGGTAACTATGGCTACACCTTC. This translates into CAINPGNYGYTF.

This chain links TRBV19 with TRBJ2-5, with a possible D match to TRBD2 (5 bases). Judging by the DNA end, TRBJ2-7 fits better; the J call may be wrong. This CDR3 is 15 amino acids long. Germline CDR1 reads LNHDA; CDR2 reads SQIVND (reference sequence). CDR3 sequence (DNA): TGTGCCAGTCAATTCACGGGGTCAAGCTCCTACGAGCAGTACTTC. The encoded protein is CASQFTGSSSYEQYF.

The rearrangement joins TRBV25-1 to TRBJ1-1; D not certain. CDR1 is MGHDK and CDR2 is SYGVNS in the germline V gene. This CDR3 contains 12 residues. Trimming took 4 bases from V and 0 from J, leaving 3 bases between them. CDR3 nucleotides: TGTGCCAGCAGTGCGATGAACACTGAAGCTTTCTTT. Amino acids: CASSAMNTEAFF. Full variable domain (missing parts from reference TRBV25-1 and TRBJ1-1): EADIYQTPRYLVIGTGKKITLECSQTMGHDKMYWYQQDPGMELHLIHYSYGVNSTEKGDLSSESTVSRIRTEHFPLTLESARPSHTSQYLCASSAMNTEAFFGQGTRLTVV.

This chain connects TRBV19 to TRBJ1-1; possibly TRBD1 for D (5 bases). The germline gives CDR1 LNHDA, CDR2 SQIVND (reference sequence). With 6 bases removed from V and 6 bases from J, the gap between germline ends came to 11 bases. The CDR3 is 12 amino acids. CDR3 coding DNA: TGTGCCAGTAGAACTTGGGGGGCTGAAGCTTTCTTT. As protein: CASRTWGAEAFF.

The V call is TRBV7-3, the J call TRBJ2-3, with unresolved D. Trimming cost V 2 bases and J 0 bases, with 6 bases left between them. This CDR3 spans 14 amino acids. CDR1 is SGHTA, CDR2 FQGTGA, per germline. CDR3 nucleotides: TGTGCCAGCAGCTTATTAGACAGCACAGATACGCAGTATTTT. It translates to CASSLLDSTDTQYF.

The CDR3 DNA sequence: TGTGCCACCAGCAGAGATCGCGGGGGGGCCACAGATACGCAGTATTTT. Translated: CATSRDRGGATDTQYF. The J gene is TRBJ2-3, the V gene TRBV15; 9 bases are shared with TRBD2. Germline trimming cut 0 bases from V and 2 bases from J; bases unmatched to any gene: 3. The CDR3 extends over 16 amino acids. Germline V gene data show CDR1 as LNHNV and CDR2 as YYDKDF (reference sequence). Complete variable domain (other parts from reference TRBV15 and TRBJ2-3): DAMVIQNPRYQVTQFGKPVTLSCSQTLNHNVMYWYQQKSSQAPKLLFHYYDKDFNNEADTPDNFQSRRPNTSFCFLDIRSPGLGDTAMYLCATSRDRGGATDTQYFGPGTRLTVL.

The V call is TRBV27, the J call TRBJ2-3; D might be TRBD1 (5 bases). Trimming removed 2 bases from V and 5 bases from J, with 11 bases in between. The CDR3 covers 14 residues. Germline lookup yields CDR1 MNHEY and CDR2 SMNVEV (reference sequence). CDR3 coding DNA: TGTGCCAGCAGTTTAATAGGGGCCCAAGATACGCAGTATTTT. As protein: CASSLIGAQDTQYF.